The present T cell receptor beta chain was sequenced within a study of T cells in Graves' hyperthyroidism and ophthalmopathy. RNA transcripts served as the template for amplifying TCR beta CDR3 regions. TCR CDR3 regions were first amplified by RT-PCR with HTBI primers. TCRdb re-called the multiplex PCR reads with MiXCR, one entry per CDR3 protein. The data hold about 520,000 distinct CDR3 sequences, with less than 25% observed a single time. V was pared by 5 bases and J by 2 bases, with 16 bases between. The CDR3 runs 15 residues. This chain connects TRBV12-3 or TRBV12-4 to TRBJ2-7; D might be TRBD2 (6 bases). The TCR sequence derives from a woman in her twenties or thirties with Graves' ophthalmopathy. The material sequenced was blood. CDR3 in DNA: TGTGCCAGCAGTGGGGGGACTCTAAATCCCTACGAGCAGTACTTC. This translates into CASSGGTLNPYEQYF.